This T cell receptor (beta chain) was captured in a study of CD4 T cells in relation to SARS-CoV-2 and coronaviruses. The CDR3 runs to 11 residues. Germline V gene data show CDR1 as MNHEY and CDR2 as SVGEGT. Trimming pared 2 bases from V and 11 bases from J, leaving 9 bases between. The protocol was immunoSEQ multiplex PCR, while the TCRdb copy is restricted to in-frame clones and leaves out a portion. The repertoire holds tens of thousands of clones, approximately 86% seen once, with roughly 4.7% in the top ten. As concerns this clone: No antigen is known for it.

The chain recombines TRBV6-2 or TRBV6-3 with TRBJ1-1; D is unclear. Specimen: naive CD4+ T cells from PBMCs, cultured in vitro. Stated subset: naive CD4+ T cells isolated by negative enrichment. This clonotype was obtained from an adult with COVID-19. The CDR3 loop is CASSYDGSAFF. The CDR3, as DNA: TGTGCCAGCAGTTACGACGGCTCGGCTTTCTTT.